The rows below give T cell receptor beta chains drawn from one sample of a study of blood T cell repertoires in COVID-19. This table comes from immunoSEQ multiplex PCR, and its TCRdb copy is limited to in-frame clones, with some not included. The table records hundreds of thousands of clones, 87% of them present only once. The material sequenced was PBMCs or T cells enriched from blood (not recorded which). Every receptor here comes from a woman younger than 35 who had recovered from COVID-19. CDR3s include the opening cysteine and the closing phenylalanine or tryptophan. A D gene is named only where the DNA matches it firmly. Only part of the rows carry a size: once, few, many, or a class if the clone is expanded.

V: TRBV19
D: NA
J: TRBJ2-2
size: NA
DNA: TGTGCCAGTAACCCGGCAGGATCTACGAACACCGGGGAGCTGTTTTTT
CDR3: CASNPAGSTNTGELFF

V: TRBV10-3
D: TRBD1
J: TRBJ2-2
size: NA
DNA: TGTGCCATCAGTGAGTCGGCGGGACAGGGAACCACCGGGGAGCTGTTTTTT
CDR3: CAISESAGQGTTGELFF

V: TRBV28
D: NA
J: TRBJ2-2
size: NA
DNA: TGTGCCAGCAGTTTATACGCGGCGACGAACACCGGGGAGCTGTTTTTT
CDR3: CASSLYAATNTGELFF

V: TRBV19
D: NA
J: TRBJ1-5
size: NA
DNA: TGTGCCAGTATCCAAGGGGGGGCCCTATTTAATCAGCCCCAGCATTTT
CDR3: CASIQGGALFNQPQHF

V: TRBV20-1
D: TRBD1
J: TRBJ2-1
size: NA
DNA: TGCAGTGCTACTGATCGACAGGGACGTCGGTCTCATGTATACAATGAGCAGTTCTTC
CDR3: CSATDRQGRRSHVYNEQFF

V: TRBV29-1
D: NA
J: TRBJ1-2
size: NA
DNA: TGCAGCGCCTCAGGGGACTATGGCTACACCTTC
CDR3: CSASGDYGYTF

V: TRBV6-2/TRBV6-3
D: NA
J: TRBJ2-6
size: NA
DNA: TGTGCCAGCAGTTACCCCCCCTTCGGTAGCTCTGGGGCCAACGTCCTGACTTTC
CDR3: CASSYPPFGSSGANVLTF

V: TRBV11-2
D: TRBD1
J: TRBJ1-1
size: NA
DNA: TGTGCCAGCAGCCTAGGACAGGGGGGGACTGAAGCTTTCTTT
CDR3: CASSLGQGGTEAFF

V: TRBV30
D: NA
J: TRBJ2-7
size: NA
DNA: TGTGCCTGGAGGGACTTCTCCGAGCAGTACTTC
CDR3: CAWRDFSEQYF

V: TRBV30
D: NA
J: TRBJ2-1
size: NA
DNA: TGTGCCTGGACCCCCGACGTCACAGGTTACAATGAGCAGTTCTTC
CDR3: CAWTPDVTGYNEQFF

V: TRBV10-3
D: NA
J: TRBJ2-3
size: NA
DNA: TGTGCCATCAGTGAGTCCGGGTCCACAGATACGCAGTATTTT
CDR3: CAISESGSTDTQYF

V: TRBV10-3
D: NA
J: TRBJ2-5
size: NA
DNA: TGTGCCATCAGTGGGTTTGGCCCGAAGGAGACCCAGTACTTC
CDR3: CAISGFGPKETQYF

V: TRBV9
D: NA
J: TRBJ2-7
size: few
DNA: TGTGCCAGCAGCGTAGGTTCAGAACCCTCCTACGAGCAGTACTTC
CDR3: CASSVGSEPSYEQYF

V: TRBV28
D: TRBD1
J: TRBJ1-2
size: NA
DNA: TGTGCCAGCAGTTCACCAGGGGGCGCAAGCTATGGCTACACCTTC
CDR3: CASSSPGGASYGYTF